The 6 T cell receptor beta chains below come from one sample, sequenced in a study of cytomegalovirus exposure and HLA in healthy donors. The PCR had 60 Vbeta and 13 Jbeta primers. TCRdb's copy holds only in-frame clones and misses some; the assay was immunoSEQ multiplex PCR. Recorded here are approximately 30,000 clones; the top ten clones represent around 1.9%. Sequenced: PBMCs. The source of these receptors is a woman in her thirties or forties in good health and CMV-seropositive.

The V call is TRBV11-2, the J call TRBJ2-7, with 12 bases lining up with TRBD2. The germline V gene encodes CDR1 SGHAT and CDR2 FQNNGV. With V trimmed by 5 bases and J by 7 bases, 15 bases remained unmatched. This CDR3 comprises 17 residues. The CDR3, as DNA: TGTGCCAGCAGCCCCCCTTCGCTAGCGGGAGGGCCGGGGGAGCAGTACTTC. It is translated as CASSPPSLAGGPGEQYF.

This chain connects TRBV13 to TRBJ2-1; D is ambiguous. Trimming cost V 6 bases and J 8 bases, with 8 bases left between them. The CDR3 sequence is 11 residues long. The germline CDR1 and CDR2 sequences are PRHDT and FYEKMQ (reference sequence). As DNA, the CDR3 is TGTGCCAGCAGTTTACAATATGAGCAGTTCTTC. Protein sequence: CASSLQYEQFF.

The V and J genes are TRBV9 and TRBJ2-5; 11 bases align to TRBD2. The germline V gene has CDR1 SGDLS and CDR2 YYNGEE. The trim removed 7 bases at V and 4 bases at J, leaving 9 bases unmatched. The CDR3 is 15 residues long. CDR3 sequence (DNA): TGTGCCAGCGGGCTAGCGGGGGGTGCGGCAGAGACCCAGTACTTC. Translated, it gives CASGLAGGAAETQYF.

In nucleotides, the CDR3 is TGCGCCAGCAGCCAAGTGATTCAGGGGAGCACTGAAGCTTTCTTT. Amino acids: CASSQVIQGSTEAFF. The chain has TRBV4-1 and TRBJ1-1; possibly TRBD1 for D (6 bases). The CDR3 has 15 residues. Germline loops: CDR1 MGHRA, CDR2 YSYEKL. The V end lost 1 base, the J end lost 4 bases, and 13 bases lay between the germline ends.

The CDR3 region has the DNA TGTGCCAGTACCCAGGTAGTGAACACTGAAGCTTTCTTT. This sequence encodes CASTQVVNTEAFF. This chain uses TRBV6-6 with TRBJ1-1, with unresolved D. The germline V and J ends were trimmed by 9 bases and 0 bases, with 11 bases remaining between them. This CDR3 has 13 amino acids. CDR1 and CDR2 (germline): MNHNY, SVGAGI (reference sequence).

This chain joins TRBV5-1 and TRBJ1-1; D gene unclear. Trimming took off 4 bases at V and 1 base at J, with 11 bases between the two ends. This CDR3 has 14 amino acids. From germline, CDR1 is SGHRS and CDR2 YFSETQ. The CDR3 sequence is CASSEGGGNTEAFF. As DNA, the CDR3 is TGCGCCAGCAGCGAAGGAGGTGGGAACACTGAAGCTTTCTTT.